What follows are 7 T cell receptor beta chains derived from one specimen sequenced in a study of T cells after posttransplantation cyclophosphamide. Busulfan-fludarabine conditioning, marrow transplant, and cyclophosphamide on days +3 and +4 were administered. Data came from immunoSEQ multiplex PCR; TCRdb stores just in-frame clones and leaves some out. The table lists 5,800 or so clones, with no singletons. Sample: PBMCs, taken after allogeneic stem cell transplant with posttransplant cyclophosphamide. The receptors originated from a male patient between 55 and 70 years old who received an allogeneic stem cell transplant from a related donor, was CMV-positive, and had no GVHD. The graft donor may have contributed some T cells.

This clone was counted ten times or more. The chain joins TRBV5-1 to TRBJ2-6, with a weak D call TRBD1 (6 bases). V lost 4 bases and J lost 0, with 17 bases in between. Germline V gene data show CDR1 as SGHRS and CDR2 as YFSETQ. This CDR3 region has 18 residues. CDR3 sequence (DNA): TGCGCCAGCAGCCCATCCGGACAGCCCAGCTCTGGGGCCAACGTCCTGACTTTC. As protein: CASSPSGQPSSGANVLTF.

The table lists this clone with a few counts. The rearrangement links TRBV27 to TRBJ1-6; 9 bases align to TRBD1. Germline V gene sequence: CDR1 MNHEY, CDR2 SMNVEV (reference sequence). The V and J ends lost 4 bases and 10 bases, in that order; junction bases with no gene match: 11. This CDR3 has 16 amino acids. The CDR3 DNA reads TGTGCCAGCAGTTCATTAGGACAGGGGCTTCGGTCACCCCTCCACTTT. This gives the protein CASSSLGQGLRSPLHF.

This clone showed up many times. This chain's CDR3 is CASSYPTDPAHEQYF. CDR3 bases: TGTGCCAGCAGTTACCCGACTGATCCGGCCCACGAGCAGTACTTC. The rearrangement uses TRBV6-5 and TRBJ2-7; D uncertain. CDR1 is MNHEY and CDR2 is SVGAGI in the germline V gene. With 2 bases removed from V and 5 bases from J, the gap between germline ends came to 16 bases. The length of the CDR3 is 15 residues.

This clone was counted at least ten times. The rearrangement joins TRBV5-1 to TRBJ2-2; TRBD1 might be the D (6 bases). The germline gives CDR1 SGHRS, CDR2 YFSETQ. The CDR3 runs to 15 residues. Trimming shortened V by 3 bases and J by 2 bases, and 11 bases separated the two germline ends. The CDR3 DNA is TGCGCCAGCAGCTCCGGGACAAGCAACACCGGGGAGCTGTTTTTT. Translating it yields CASSSGTSNTGELFF.

The chain recombines TRBV15 with TRBJ1-2, with TRBD1 matching over 9 bases. CDR1 is LNHNV and CDR2 is YYDKDF in the germline V gene (reference sequence). The V gene end was trimmed by 5 bases and the J gene end by 4 bases; junction bases not matched to a gene: 8. The CDR3 runs to 15 residues. The CDR3 coding sequence is TGTGCCACCAGCCTACGGGACAGGGTTCTCTATGGCTACACCTTC. It encodes CATSLRDRVLYGYTF.

This clone occurred many times. The chain employs TRBV18 and TRBJ2-6; 7 nucleotides match TRBD2. CDR3 size: 14 residues. V lost 5 bases and J lost 2; bases outside the gene matches: 0. Germline V CDR1 and CDR2: KGHSH, LQKENI. The DNA for the CDR3 is TGTGCCAGCTCAGCGGGGGCTGGGGCCAACGTCCTGACTTTC. Its protein is CASSAGAGANVLTF.

In its sample, this clone was seen many times. The chain has TRBV5-1 and TRBJ2-3; TRBD1 might be the D (6 bases). The germline V gene encodes CDR1 SGHRS and CDR2 YFSETQ. Trimming took 3 bases from V and 2 from J, leaving 10 bases between them. This CDR3 contains 14 residues. CDR3 DNA sequence: TGCGCCAGCAGCTCGACAGGAGACACAGATACGCAGTATTTT. This sequence encodes CASSSTGDTDTQYF.